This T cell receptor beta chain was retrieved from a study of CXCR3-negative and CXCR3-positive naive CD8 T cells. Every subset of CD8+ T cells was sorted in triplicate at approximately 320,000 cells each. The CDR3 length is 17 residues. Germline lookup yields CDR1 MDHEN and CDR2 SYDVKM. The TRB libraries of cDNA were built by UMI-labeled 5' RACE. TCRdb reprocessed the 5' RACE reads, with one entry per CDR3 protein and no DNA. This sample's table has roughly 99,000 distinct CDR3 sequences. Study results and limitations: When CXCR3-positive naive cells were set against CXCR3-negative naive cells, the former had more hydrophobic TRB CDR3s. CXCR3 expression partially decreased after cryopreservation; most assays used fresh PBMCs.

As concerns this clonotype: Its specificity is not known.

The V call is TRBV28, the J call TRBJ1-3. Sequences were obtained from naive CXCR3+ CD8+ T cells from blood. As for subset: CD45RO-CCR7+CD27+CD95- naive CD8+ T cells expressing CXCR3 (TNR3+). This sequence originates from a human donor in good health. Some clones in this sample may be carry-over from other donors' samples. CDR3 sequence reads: CASSFILDVSSGNTIYF.